The 11 T cell receptor beta chains below were found in one sample sequenced in a study of blood T cells in healthy people across ages (dated by TCRdb to between 2014 and 2016). The method was 5' RACE. Sequencing was performed on an Illumina HiSeq 2500. A second about 7 to 11 cycle PCR used a sample-barcoded 5' primer and a J-beta primer mix. The public reads were run again by TCRdb, first through fastp at Q25 and then through MiXCR, and only productive beta chains were kept. Each CDR3 protein appears once, grouped with its most common genes and DNA. The sample table holds 500,000 to 550,000 distinct CDR3 sequences, of which nearly 25% were seen once. Under 9% of the sample goes to the ten largest clones. These data are also associated with another study on T cells of mothers and their children.

The sample was blood. Receptors were obtained from a boy between 10 and 17 years old in good health.

DNA for the CDR3: TGTGCCAGCAGTTTATCTTGGACCTTCGACGAGCAGTACTTC. Its translation: CASSLSWTFDEQYF. The V gene is TRBV27, the J gene TRBJ2-7; D is uncertain. V dropped 0 bases and J dropped 5 bases, with 11 bases sitting between them. CDR3 size: 14 residues. Looked up from germline, CDR1 is MNHEY and CDR2 is SMNVEV (reference sequence).

This clonotype was observed a few times. The genes are TRBV28 and TRBJ1-4, with TRBD1 matching over 7 bases. The ends lost 5 bases at V and 8 bases at J; junction bases unmatched: 14. Germline CDR1 and CDR2: MDHEN and SYDVKM. The CDR3 spans 16 residues. Here the CDR3 reads CASSHGTAEGAEKLFF. As DNA, the CDR3 is TGTGCCAGCAGTCACGGGACAGCAGAAGGGGCAGAAAAACTGTTTTTT. The full variable domain, rest sourced from reference TRBV28 and TRBJ1-4, is DVKVTQSSRYLVKRTGEKVFLECVQDMDHENMFWYRQDPGLGLRLIYFSYDVKMKEKGDIPEGYSVSREKKERFSLILESASTNQTSMYLCASSHGTAEGAEKLFFGSGTQLSVL.

The chain couples TRBV2 to TRBJ1-5; D possibly corresponds to TRBD1 (6 bases). The CDR3 extends over 18 amino acids. The germline V gene encodes CDR1 SNHLY and CDR2 FYNNEI. Trimming pared 5 bases from V and 0 bases from J, leaving 20 bases between. For the CDR3, the DNA is TGTGCCAGCAGTTCGGACAGCCGGGAGCCTTATAGCAATCAGCCCCAGCATTTT. It encodes CASSSDSREPYSNQPQHF.

The chain couples TRBV12-3 or TRBV12-4 to TRBJ1-3; D is perhaps TRBD1 (5 bases). CDR3 length equals 16 residues. V was pared by 6 bases and J by 0 bases, with 15 bases between. CDR3 DNA sequence: TGTGCCAGCAGCGCCGGGGGGTTCGGCTCTGGAAACACCATATATTTT. Its protein is CASSAGGFGSGNTIYF.

The rearrangement joins TRBV28 to TRBJ1-1, with D perhaps matching TRBD1 (5 bases). This CDR3 has 13 amino acids. The V end was cut by 1 base, the J end by 6 bases, with 9 bases between. Germline CDR1 MDHEN, CDR2 SYDVKM. The CDR3 region is CASSLSRGSEAFF. The CDR3 DNA reads TGTGCCAGCAGTTTATCAAGGGGTTCTGAAGCTTTCTTT.

The V and J genes are TRBV7-2 and TRBJ2-1; 11 nucleotides match TRBD2. The CDR3 runs to 16 residues. Germline loops: CDR1 SGHTA, CDR2 FQGNSA. Unmatched junction bases numbered 8, after V lost 5 bases and J lost 5 bases. The CDR3 region is CASSLTGTSGNNEQFF. In DNA, the CDR3 is TGTGCCAGCAGCCTAACCGGGACTAGCGGTAACAATGAGCAGTTCTTC.

This clonotype was detected only a few times. V and J are TRBV5-1 and TRBJ2-1, with TRBD1 identical over 7 bases. CDR3 length: 15 residues. Trimming removed 4 bases from V and 3 bases from J; junction bases left unmatched: 7. Germline-derived CDR1 and CDR2 are SGHRS and YFSETQ. In DNA, the CDR3 is TGCGCCAGCAGCGGGGAGAGGACAGGCTACAATGAGCAGTTCTTC. It is translated as CASSGERTGYNEQFF.

The V gene is TRBV20-1, the J gene TRBJ2-4, with D maybe TRBD1 (5 bases). Germline V CDR1 and CDR2: DFQATT, SNEGSKA (reference sequence). CDR3 length equals 13 residues. Trimming shortened V by 6 bases and J by 5 bases, and 14 bases separated the two germline ends. The CDR3 nucleotides are TGCAGTGCCCTGATCCTGACAGAAAACATTCAGTACTTC. Its protein is CSALILTENIQYF.

This clonotype occurred a few times. This chain connects TRBV7-2 to TRBJ1-2; D gene ambiguous. V shed 0 bases and J shed 4 bases, with 9 bases lying between them. The V gene's germline CDR1 is SGHTA and CDR2 FQGNSA. The CDR3 consists of 14 residues. CDR3: CASSLAPTVYGYTF. The CDR3 DNA is TGTGCCAGCAGCTTAGCGCCTACAGTCTATGGCTACACCTTC.

This rearrangement joins TRBV20-1 to TRBJ1-1, with D unclear. This CDR3 spans 14 amino acids. V gave up 5 bases and J gave up 3 bases, with 16 bases separating them. CDR1 and CDR2 from the germline V gene are DFQATT and SNEGSKA (reference sequence). In nucleotides, the CDR3 is TGCAGTGCTGCCCCCTGGGGAGTTGACACTGAAGCTTTCTTT. Its translation is CSAAPWGVDTEAFF.

V and J are TRBV6-5 and TRBJ2-3, with 10 positions matching TRBD2. Trimming cost V 7 bases and J 2 bases; bases outside gene matches: 3. CDR1 is MNHEY, CDR2 SVGAGI, per germline. The CDR3 loop spans 14 amino acids. The CDR3 DNA is TGTGCCAGCAAGCGGGAGGGCCTCACAGATACGCAGTATTTT. Amino acids: CASKREGLTDTQYF.